This TCR beta chain was documented in a study of T and B cells in COVID-19 patients. Study details: Critical illness requiring mechanical ventilation or extracorporeal membrane oxygenation affected 12 of 20 active-infection patients. Findings and caveats of the study: There were 2,000 to 3,000 TCR clusters exclusive to the recovered cohort, 30 to 40 with low generation probability. No sequencing was yet done of CD4+, regulatory or CD8+ subsets, or of SARS-CoV-2-responsive or tetramer+ sorted cells.

Each TRB amplification used roughly 220-550 ng of genomic DNA from blood. BIOMED2 TRB-A/B primer pools were used in multiplex TRB PCR. TCRdb recomputed calls from the multiplex PCR reads with MiXCR, one row per CDR3 protein. Of fewer than 9,500 distinct CDR3 sequences listed, 25% to 30% were seen once; the top ten hold roughly a quarter. The CDR3 is 17 amino acids. V gave up 2 bases and J gave up 1 base; unmatched junction bases: 9. Germline CDR1 and CDR2: LNHNV and YYDKDF (reference sequence). The table lists this clonotype with a few counts. The antigen is not known. V and J are TRBV15 and TRBJ2-5; 8 nucleotides agree with TRBD2. The sample taken for sequencing was blood. The origin of this receptor is a human donor who had recovered from COVID-19. The CDR3 bases are TGTGCCACCAGCAGACTCTCCGGGGGGGCCCTCCAAGAGACCCAGTACTTC. It yields the protein CATSRLSGGALQETQYF.